The 5 T cell receptor beta chains below were found in one sample sequenced in a study of cytomegalovirus exposure and HLA in healthy donors. The PCR employed 60 Vbeta primers together with 13 Jbeta primers. Sequenced by immunoSEQ multiplex PCR; TCRdb stores in-frame clones only, minus some. The sample has 200,000 to 250,000 clones, roughly 83% seen once; the top ten hold about 0.77%. The sequencing input was PBMCs. Receptors originate from a boy aged 2 to 10 in good health and CMV-seronegative.

CDR3 amino acids: CASTQGGGGYGYTF. In DNA form, the CDR3 reads TGTGCCAGCACCCAGGGAGGTGGTGGATATGGCTACACCTTC. The chain combines TRBV4-2 with TRBJ1-2; the D gene is possibly TRBD1 (5 bases). This CDR3 is built from 14 residues. The germline V and J ends were trimmed by 7 bases and 5 bases, with 17 bases remaining between them. Germline-derived CDR1 and CDR2 are LGHNA and YNFKEQ.

V gene TRBV7-2 combines with J gene TRBJ2-1; TRBD2 matches 14 bases. CDR1 is SGHTA, CDR2 FQGNSA, per germline. J was trimmed by 2 bases and V by 3 bases; bases with no gene match: 6. CDR3 length equals 18 residues. The CDR3 loop reads CASSFGLAGGPAYNEQFF. CDR3 nucleotide sequence: TGTGCCAGCAGCTTCGGACTAGCGGGGGGCCCGGCCTACAATGAGCAGTTCTTC. The complete variable domain, with remaining parts taken from reference TRBV7-2 and TRBJ2-1, reads GAGVSQSPSNKVTEKGKDVELRCDPISGHTALYWYRQSLGQGLEFLIYFQGNSAPDKSGLPSDRFSAERTGGSVSTLTIQRTQQEDSAVYLCASSFGLAGGPAYNEQFFGPGTRLTVL.

V gene TRBV6-5 combines with J gene TRBJ2-5; 11 nucleotides agree with TRBD2. Germline assignment: CDR1 MNHEY and CDR2 SVGAGI. The CDR3 consists of 16 residues. The ends lost 2 bases at V and 5 bases at J; junction bases unmatched: 7. CDR3 DNA sequence: TGTGCCAGCAGTTACGACATAGCGGGGGGGCGGGAGACCCAGTACTTC. It encodes CASSYDIAGGRETQYF.

This chain uses TRBV5-6 with TRBJ1-2; weak D call: TRBD1 (5 bases). V lost 0 bases, J lost 2 bases, and 11 bases lay in between. The CDR3 contains 15 residues. The germline V gene encodes CDR1 SGHDT and CDR2 YYEEEE. As DNA, the CDR3 is TGTGCCAGCAGCTTGGTAATGGGGGGAAACTATGGCTACACCTTC. This gives the protein CASSLVMGGNYGYTF.

The chain employs TRBV5-6 and TRBJ2-3, with 11 nucleotides matching TRBD2. The V gene's germline CDR1 is SGHDT and CDR2 YYEEEE. V lost 5 bases to trimming and J lost 4 bases; unmatched junction nucleotides: 12. The CDR3 spans 17 residues. CDR3 sequence reads: CASSPGLAAVGADTQYF. The CDR3 nucleotides are TGTGCCAGCAGTCCGGGACTAGCGGCGGTAGGGGCAGATACGCAGTATTTT.